A selection of T cell receptor beta chains follows, all from one sample in a study of shared clonotypes between healthy human individuals. Clones were sequenced by immunoSEQ multiplex PCR, and TCRdb holds only the in-frame ones, with some missing. Of over 2,000,000 clones listed, around 93% were seen once; the top ten hold about 1.7%. The specimen was naive CD8+ T cells from PBMCs. The origin of the receptors is a man aged 18 to 29 in good health. Some clones in this sample may be carry-over from other donors' samples. CDR3s include the opening cysteine and the closing phenylalanine or tryptophan. A D gene is named only where the DNA matches it firmly. Clone size is shown for a subset of rows, as once, few, many or a class of expanded clone.

d_call	v_call	j_call	clone_size	cdr3_aa	cdr3_nt
TRBD1	TRBV6-5	TRBJ1-2	once	CASSPRDRGNGYTF	TGTGCCAGCAGTCCCCGGGACAGGGGGAATGGCTACACCTTC
-	TRBV30	TRBJ2-6	-	CAWSVFDGGPSGANVLTF	TGTGCCTGGAGTGTATTCGACGGGGGCCCCTCTGGGGCCAACGTCCTGACTTTC
TRBD1	TRBV7-6	TRBJ2-7	-	CASSQRDSPYEQYF	TGTGCCAGCAGCCAAAGGGACAGTCCCTACGAGCAGTACTTC
TRBD2	TRBV4-1	TRBJ2-2	-	CASSQKTAGGPTGELFF	TGCGCCAGCAGCCAAAAGACGGCGGGAGGGCCCACCGGGGAGCTGTTTTTT
TRBD2	TRBV18	TRBJ2-3	-	CASSPPGLAGVWTDTQYF	TGTGCCAGCTCACCCCCGGGACTAGCGGGAGTTTGGACAGATACGCAGTATTTT
TRBD1	TRBV7-8	TRBJ2-5	-	CASSTRDRSLNQETQYF	TGTGCCAGCAGCACCAGGGACAGGTCACTAAACCAAGAGACCCAGTACTTC
TRBD1	TRBV19	TRBJ2-7	-	CATGQGYYEQYF	TGTGCCACGGGACAGGGGTACTACGAGCAGTACTTC
-	TRBV14	TRBJ1-2	few	CASSQDSGHLLGYTF	TGTGCCAGCAGCCAAGATTCGGGGCACCTTCTTGGCTACACCTTC
-	TRBV28	TRBJ1-3	-	CASSPRVPGNTIYF	TGTGCCAGCAGCCCCAGGGTCCCTGGAAACACCATATATTTT
TRBD1	TRBV11-2	TRBJ1-1	few	CASSFGTGTEAFF	TGTGCCAGCAGCTTCGGGACAGGCACTGAAGCTTTCTTT
-	TRBV27	TRBJ2-1	-	CASSLDDTNEQFF	TGTGCCAGCAGTTTGGACGACACGAATGAGCAGTTCTTC
-	TRBV7-9	TRBJ2-7	-	CASSPGWETLYEQYF	TGTGCCAGCAGCCCGGGATGGGAGACGCTCTACGAGCAGTACTTC
-	TRBV27	TRBJ2-2	few	CASSLSRNTGELFF	TGTGCCAGCAGTTTATCCCGGAACACCGGGGAGCTGTTTTTT
-	TRBV28	TRBJ2-2	-	CASNDRDTGELFF	TGTGCCAGCAACGACCGAGACACCGGGGAGCTGTTTTTT
TRBD1	TRBV29-1	TRBJ2-7	once	CSVELPLAGGQGLYEQYF	TGCAGCGTTGAACTACCATTAGCAGGAGGACAGGGGCTGTACGAGCAGTACTTC
-	TRBV27	TRBJ2-1	-	CASSLYGGFQFF	TGTGCCAGCAGTTTATATGGGGGGTTTCAGTTCTTC
-	TRBV6-6	TRBJ2-3	-	CASSYLHRARTDTQYF	TGTGCCAGCAGTTACCTCCACCGGGCCCGCACAGATACGCAGTATTTT
-	TRBV13	TRBJ1-2	-	CASGQTGGYTF	TGTGCCAGCGGACAAACGGGTGGCTACACCTTC
-	TRBV27	TRBJ1-1	few	CATKIRDLNTEAFF	TGTGCCACCAAAATCAGGGATTTGAACACTGAAGCTTTCTTT
-	TRBV15	TRBJ1-3	-	CATSSRSGNTIYF	TGTGCCACCAGCAGCCGATCTGGAAACACCATATATTTT
-	TRBV5-6	TRBJ2-7	-	CASSLVDSPYEQYF	TGTGCCAGCAGCTTGGTGGACAGTCCCTACGAGCAGTACTTC
-	TRBV2	TRBJ2-6	-	CASSDGQGIFSGANVLTF	TGTGCCAGCAGTGATGGTCAGGGGATTTTCTCTGGGGCCAACGTCCTGACTTTC
-	TRBV15	TRBJ1-1	-	CATSRDLRNTEAFF	TGTGCCACCAGCAGAGATCTTAGGAACACTGAAGCTTTCTTT
-	TRBV19	TRBJ1-5	-	CASSPRMGRQPQHF	TGTGCCAGTAGCCCCCGGATGGGCCGCCAGCCCCAGCATTTT
TRBD2	TRBV30	TRBJ2-1	-	CAWSSWTSGSDNEQFF	TGTGCCTGGAGTTCTTGGACTAGCGGGAGCGACAATGAGCAGTTCTTC
-	TRBV7-9	TRBJ2-7	-	CASSLSLVGYEQYF	TGTGCCAGCAGCTTAAGCTTGGTGGGGTACGAGCAGTACTTC
-	TRBV27	TRBJ2-1	-	CASSLAASPYNEQFF	TGTGCCAGCAGTTTGGCAGCCAGCCCCTACAATGAGCAGTTCTTC
-	TRBV6-5	TRBJ1-4	-	CASSYSKYTTNEKLFF	TGTGCCAGCAGTTACTCGAAATATACAACTAATGAAAAACTGTTTTTT
-	TRBV5-6	TRBJ1-5	-	CASSLWQEAQPQHF	TGTGCCAGCAGCTTGTGGCAGGAGGCTCAGCCCCAGCATTTT
-	TRBV28	TRBJ1-4	-	CASPGGGWKNEKLFF	TGTGCCAGCCCCGGAGGAGGGTGGAAGAATGAAAAACTGTTTTTT
-	TRBV7-9	TRBJ2-7	-	CASSSPVFPYEQYF	TGTGCCAGCAGCTCACCGGTTTTTCCCTACGAGCAGTACTTC
-	TRBV5-1	TRBJ2-1	once	CASSIGNEQFF	TGCGCCAGCAGCATTGGGAATGAGCAGTTCTTC
-	TRBV5-8	TRBJ1-2	-	CASSLDGSVRGGSDGYTF	TGTGCCAGCAGCTTGGATGGCTCTGTGAGGGGCGGATCAGATGGCTACACCTTC
TRBD1	TRBV6-1	TRBJ2-7	-	CASSEGQGAPYEQYF	TGTGCCAGCAGTGAGGGGCAGGGGGCGCCGTACGAGCAGTACTTC
-	TRBV6-5	TRBJ1-2	-	CASSSAPSGYTF	TGTGCCAGCAGCTCCGCGCCCTCGGGCTACACCTTC
-	TRBV10-3	TRBJ1-4	-	CAISGEGANEKLFF	TGTGCCATCAGTGGGGAGGGCGCAAATGAAAAACTGTTTTTT
-	TRBV27	TRBJ2-2	-	CASSLSSEPGELFF	TGTGCCAGCAGTTTATCGTCGGAGCCCGGGGAGCTGTTTTTT